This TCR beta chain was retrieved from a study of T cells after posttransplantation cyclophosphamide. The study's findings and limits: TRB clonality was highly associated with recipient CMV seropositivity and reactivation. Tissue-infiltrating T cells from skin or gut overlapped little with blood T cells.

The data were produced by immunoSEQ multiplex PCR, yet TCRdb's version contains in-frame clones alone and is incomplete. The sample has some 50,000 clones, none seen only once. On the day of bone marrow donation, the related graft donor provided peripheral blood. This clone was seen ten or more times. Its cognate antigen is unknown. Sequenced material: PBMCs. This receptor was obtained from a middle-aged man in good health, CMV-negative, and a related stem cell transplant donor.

The CDR3 protein is CASSSGEYSTDTQYF. CDR3 in DNA: TGTGCCAGCAGTAGCGGGGAATATAGCACAGATACGCAGTATTTT. J is TRBJ2-3 and V is TRBV27, with 7 bases that match TRBD2. The CDR3 is 15 residues long. The trim removed 5 bases at V and 0 bases at J, leaving 5 bases unmatched. Germline lookup yields CDR1 MNHEY and CDR2 SMNVEV (reference sequence).